This TCR beta chain was observed in a study of control samples from healthy donors and cancer patients. TCRdb keeps only in-frame clones here, not all; method: immunoSEQ multiplex PCR. The sample contains 150,000 to 200,000 clones, roughly 89% of which appear only once. Germline CDR1 reads ENHRY; CDR2 reads SYGVKD. V dropped 10 bases and J dropped 1; count of bases not matched to a gene: 5. The CDR3 length is 14 residues. Sequenced input: blood. This chain connects TRBV10-3 to TRBJ2-3, with TRBD2 matching 10 bases. The sequence was obtained from a woman aged 25 to 45 in good health. CDR3 in amino acids: CATAGTSGTDTQYF. The CDR3 nucleotides are TGTGCCACCGCCGGGACTAGCGGCACAGATACGCAGTATTTT.